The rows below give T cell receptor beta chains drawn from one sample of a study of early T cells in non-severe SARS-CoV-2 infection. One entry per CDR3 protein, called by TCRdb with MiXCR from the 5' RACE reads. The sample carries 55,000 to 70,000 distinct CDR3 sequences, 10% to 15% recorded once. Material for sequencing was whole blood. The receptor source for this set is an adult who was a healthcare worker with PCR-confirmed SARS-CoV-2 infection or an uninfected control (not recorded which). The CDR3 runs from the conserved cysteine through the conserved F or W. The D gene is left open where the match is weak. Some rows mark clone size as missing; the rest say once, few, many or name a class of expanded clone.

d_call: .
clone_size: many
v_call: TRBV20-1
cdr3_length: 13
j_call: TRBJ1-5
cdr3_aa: CSARSPSNQPQHF
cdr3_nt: TGCAGTGCTAGGTCACCTAGCAATCAGCCCCAGCATTTT

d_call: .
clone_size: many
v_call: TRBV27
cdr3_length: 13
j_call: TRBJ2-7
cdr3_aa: CAIPRVNRYEQYF
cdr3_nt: TGTGCCATCCCCAGGGTCAATCGCTACGAGCAGTACTTC

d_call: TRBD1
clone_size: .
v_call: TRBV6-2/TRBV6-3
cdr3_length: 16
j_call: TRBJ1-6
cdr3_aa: CASSSSSDRLSSPLHF
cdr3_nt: TGTGCCAGCAGTTCATCTTCGGACAGGTTGAGTTCACCCCTCCACTTT

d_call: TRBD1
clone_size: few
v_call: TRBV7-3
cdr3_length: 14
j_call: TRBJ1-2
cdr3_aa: CASSSGRGHDGYTF
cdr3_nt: TGTGCCAGCAGCTCGGGCAGGGGGCACGATGGCTACACCTTC

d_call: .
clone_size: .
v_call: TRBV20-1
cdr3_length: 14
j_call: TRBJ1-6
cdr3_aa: CSARDSRTHSPLHF
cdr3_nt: TGCAGTGCTAGAGACAGTCGAACCCATTCACCCCTCCACTTT

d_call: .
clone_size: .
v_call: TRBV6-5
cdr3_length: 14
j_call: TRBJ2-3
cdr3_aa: CASSYRVTTDTQYF
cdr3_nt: TGTGCCAGCAGTTACAGGGTTACCACAGATACGCAGTATTTT

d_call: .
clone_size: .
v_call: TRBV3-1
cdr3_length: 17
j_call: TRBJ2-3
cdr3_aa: CASSQDRSSTATDTQYF
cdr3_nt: TGTGCCAGCAGCCAAGATCGAAGTAGCACCGCCACAGATACGCAGTATTTT

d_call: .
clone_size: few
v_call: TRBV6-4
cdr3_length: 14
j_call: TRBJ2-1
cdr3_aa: CASSDPVGRYEQFF
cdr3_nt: TGTGCCAGCAGTGACCCCGTGGGACGGTATGAGCAGTTCTTC

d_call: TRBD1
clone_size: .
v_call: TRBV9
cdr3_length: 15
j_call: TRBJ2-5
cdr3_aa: CASSGGQGDAETQYF
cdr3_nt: TGTGCCAGCAGCGGGGGACAGGGGGATGCGGAGACCCAGTACTTC

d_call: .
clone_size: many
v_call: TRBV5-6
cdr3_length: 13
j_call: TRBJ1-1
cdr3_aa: CASSLDKNTEAFF
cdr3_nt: TGTGCCAGCAGCCTGGACAAGAACACTGAAGCTTTCTTT

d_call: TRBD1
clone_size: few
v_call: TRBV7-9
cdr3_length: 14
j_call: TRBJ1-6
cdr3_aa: CASREQGSGSPLHF
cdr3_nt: TGTGCCAGCAGAGAACAGGGGTCGGGTTCACCCCTCCACTTT

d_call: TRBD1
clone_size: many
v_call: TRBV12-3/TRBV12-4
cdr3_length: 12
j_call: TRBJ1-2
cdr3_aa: CASSQDRVGYTF
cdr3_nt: TGTGCCAGCAGCCAGGACAGGGTTGGCTACACCTTC

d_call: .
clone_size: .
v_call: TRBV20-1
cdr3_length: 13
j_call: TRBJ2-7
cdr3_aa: CSARTGISYEQYF
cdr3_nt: TGCAGTGCGAGAACCGGGATCTCCTACGAGCAGTACTTC

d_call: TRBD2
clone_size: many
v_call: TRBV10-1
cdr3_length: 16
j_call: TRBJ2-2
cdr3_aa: CASSVSAGGRTGELFF
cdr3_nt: TGCGCCAGCAGTGTGTCAGCGGGGGGCCGAACCGGGGAGCTGTTTTTT

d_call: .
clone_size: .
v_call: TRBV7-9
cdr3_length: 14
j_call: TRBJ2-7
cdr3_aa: CASSPWTESYEQYF
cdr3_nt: TGTGCCAGCAGCCCATGGACAGAATCCTACGAGCAGTACTTC

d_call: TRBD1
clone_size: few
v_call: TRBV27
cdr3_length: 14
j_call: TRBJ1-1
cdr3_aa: CASSAGQGGTEAFF
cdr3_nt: TGTGCCAGCAGTGCAGGACAGGGTGGCACTGAAGCTTTCTTT

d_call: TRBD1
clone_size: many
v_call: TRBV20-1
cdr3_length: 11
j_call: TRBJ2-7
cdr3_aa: CSATTGSEQYF
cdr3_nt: TGCAGTGCTACGACAGGGTCCGAGCAGTACTTC

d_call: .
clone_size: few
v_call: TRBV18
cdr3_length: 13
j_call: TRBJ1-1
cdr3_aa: CASSPREGTEAFF
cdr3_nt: TGTGCCAGCTCACCAAGAGAAGGCACTGAAGCTTTCTTT

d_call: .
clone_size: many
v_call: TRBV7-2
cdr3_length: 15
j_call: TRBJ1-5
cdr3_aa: CASSLTISSNQPQHF
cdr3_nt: TGTGCCAGCAGCTTAACCATCAGCAGCAATCAGCCCCAGCATTTT

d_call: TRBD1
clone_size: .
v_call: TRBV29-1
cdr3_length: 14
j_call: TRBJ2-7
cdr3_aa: CSVMGDRVPYEQYF
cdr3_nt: TGCAGCGTCATGGGTGACAGGGTCCCCTACGAGCAGTACTTC

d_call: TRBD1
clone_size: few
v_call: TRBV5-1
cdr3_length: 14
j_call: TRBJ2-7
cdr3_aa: CASSFTGTGYEQYF
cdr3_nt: TGCGCCAGCAGCTTTACCGGGACAGGGTACGAGCAGTACTTC

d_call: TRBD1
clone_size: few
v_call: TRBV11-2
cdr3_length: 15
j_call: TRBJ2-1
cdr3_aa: CASSLAGQGRNEQFF
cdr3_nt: TGTGCCAGCAGCTTAGCCGGACAGGGTAGGAATGAGCAGTTCTTC

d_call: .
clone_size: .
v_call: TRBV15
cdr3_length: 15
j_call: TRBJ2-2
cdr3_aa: CATSRDKSGSGELFF
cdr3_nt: TGTGCCACCAGCAGAGATAAGTCGGGGTCCGGGGAGCTGTTTTTT

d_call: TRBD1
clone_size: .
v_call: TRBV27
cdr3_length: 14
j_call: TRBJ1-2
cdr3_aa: CASSFAQGMDGYTF
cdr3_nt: TGTGCCAGCAGTTTTGCACAGGGGATGGACGGCTACACCTTC

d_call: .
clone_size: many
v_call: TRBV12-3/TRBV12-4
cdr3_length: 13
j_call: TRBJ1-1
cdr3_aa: CASSITANTEAFF
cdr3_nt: TGTGCCAGCAGCATCACAGCGAACACTGAAGCTTTCTTT

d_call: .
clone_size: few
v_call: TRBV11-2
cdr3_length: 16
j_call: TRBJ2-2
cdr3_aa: CASSPTRLRVGGELFF
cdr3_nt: TGTGCCAGCAGCCCTACCCGACTTAGGGTTGGCGGGGAGCTGTTTTTT

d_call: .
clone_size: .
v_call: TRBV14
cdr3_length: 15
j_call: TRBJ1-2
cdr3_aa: CASSQDPTPNYGYTF
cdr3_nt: TGTGCCAGCAGCCAAGACCCGACACCCAACTATGGCTACACCTTC

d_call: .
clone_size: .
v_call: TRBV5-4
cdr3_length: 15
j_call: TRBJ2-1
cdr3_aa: CASSLSQSSYNEQFF
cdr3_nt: TGTGCCAGCAGCTTGTCGCAGAGCTCCTACAATGAGCAGTTCTTC

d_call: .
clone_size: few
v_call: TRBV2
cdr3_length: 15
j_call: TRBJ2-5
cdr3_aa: CASSAMGPAQGDQYF
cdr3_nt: TGTGCCAGCAGTGCGATGGGGCCGGCTCAAGGGGACCAGTACTTC

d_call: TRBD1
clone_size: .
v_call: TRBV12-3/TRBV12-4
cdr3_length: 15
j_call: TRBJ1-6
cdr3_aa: CASSLGQNYNSPLHF
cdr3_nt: TGTGCCAGCAGCTTGGGACAGAACTATAATTCACCCCTCCACTTT

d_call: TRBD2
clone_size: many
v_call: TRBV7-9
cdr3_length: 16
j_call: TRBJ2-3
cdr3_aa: CASSLLTSGGSGTQYF
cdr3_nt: TGTGCCAGCAGCCTTTTGACTAGCGGGGGGTCGGGTACGCAGTATTTT

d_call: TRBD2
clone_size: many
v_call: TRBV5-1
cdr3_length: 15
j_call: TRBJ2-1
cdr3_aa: CASSSSGGAYNEQFF
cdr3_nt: TGCGCCAGCAGCTCTAGCGGGGGGGCTTACAATGAGCAGTTCTTC